The 23 T cell receptor beta chains reported below all come from one sample, sequenced in a study of memory CD4+ T cells and cytomegalovirus serostatus. Single viable CD3+CD4+CD8-CD45RO+ cells were sorted as the memory CD4+ T cells. Here immunoSEQ multiplex PCR was the method, and the copy in TCRdb shows in-frame clones only, minus some. This sample yields 55,000 or so clones, of which 80% are seen a single time; about 1.4% belongs to the top ten. Sequenced sample: memory CD4+ T cells from blood. The receptor source for this set is an adult in good health and CMV-seropositive.

This clone came up a few times. The chain combines TRBV6-5 with TRBJ1-2, with 8 positions matching TRBD1. Germline V gene data show CDR1 as MNHEY and CDR2 as SVGAGI. This CDR3 is 15 amino acids long. As DNA, the CDR3 is TGTGCTTCAACCCAGCGGGCAGGGGGCTTCTATGGCTACACCTTC. Its protein is CASTQRAGGFYGYTF.

The chain combines TRBV7-8 with TRBJ1-4; the D gene is possibly TRBD1 (6 bases). There are 14 residues in the CDR3. V shed 5 bases and J shed 7 bases, with 14 bases lying between them. Germline V gene lookup returns CDR1 SGHVS and CDR2 FQNEAQ. The CDR3 DNA follows: TGTGCCAGCAGCCGGCAGAGGGGGGGTGAAAAACTGTTTTTT. Protein product: CASSRQRGGEKLFF.

This clone was seen a handful of times. V is TRBV6-6 and J is TRBJ1-1; D is possibly TRBD1 (5 bases). Per the germline V gene, CDR1 is MNHNY and CDR2 is SVGAGI (reference sequence). The CDR3 loop spans 14 amino acids. V lost 6 bases, J lost 1 base, and 12 bases lay in between. The CDR3 is CASRPGRENTEAFF. The CDR3 DNA sequence: TGTGCCAGCAGACCGGGACGGGAGAACACTGAAGCTTTCTTT.

The chain couples TRBV28 to TRBJ1-4; no reliable D call. V was cut by 5 bases and J by 10 bases, with 14 bases left in between. Germline-derived CDR1 and CDR2 are MDHEN and SYDVKM. CDR3 size: 13 residues. For the CDR3, the DNA is TGTGCCAGCAGTCTGGACTTCGACGGAAAACTGTTTTTT. Translation gives CASSLDFDGKLFF.

J is TRBJ2-1 and V is TRBV27; possibly TRBD1 for D (6 bases). V lost 8 bases to trimming and J lost 3 bases, with 8 bases between them. The CDR3 is 12 residues long. The germline CDR1 and CDR2 sequences are MNHEY and SMNVEV (reference sequence). In DNA form, the CDR3 reads TGTGCCAGCTGGGACATCTACAATGAGCAGTTCTTC. Protein product: CASWDIYNEQFF.

This chain joins TRBV7-2 and TRBJ2-7; 10 bases match TRBD2. V was clipped by 2 bases and J by 9 bases; unmatched bases: 7. The germline V gene has CDR1 SGHTA and CDR2 FQGNSA. The CDR3 runs 14 residues. This CDR3 is CASSLSVLAGVQYF. The CDR3 DNA reads TGTGCCAGCAGCTTATCCGTCCTAGCGGGGGTGCAGTACTTC.

This clone appeared a single time. The CDR3 region has the DNA TGTGCCAGCAGCTCCGGGACTTACACCGGGGAGCTGTTTTTT. It specifies CASSSGTYTGELFF. The gene calls are TRBV6-5 and TRBJ2-2; tentative D call: TRBD2 (6 bases). CDR3 length equals 14 residues. Germline V gives CDR1 MNHEY, CDR2 SVGAGI. The V gene lost 6 bases and the J gene lost 3 bases, with 11 bases spanning the gap.

A few counts support this clone. V usage is TRBV18 and J usage is TRBJ1-5, with 9 bases identical to TRBD1. Germline V CDR1 and CDR2: KGHSH, LQKENI. The CDR3 length is 15 residues. V lost 6 bases and J lost 3; bases outside the gene matches: 6. The CDR3 loop reads CASSPGTGNNQPQHF. For the CDR3, the DNA is TGTGCCAGCTCGCCCGGGACAGGGAACAATCAGCCCCAGCATTTT.

The rearrangement joins TRBV5-6 to TRBJ2-2; a possible D gene is TRBD1 (6 bases). Trimming took off 4 bases at V and 7 bases at J, with 17 bases between the two ends. The CDR3 sequence is 15 residues long. Germline values: CDR1 SGHDT, CDR2 YYEEEE. The CDR3 loop is CASSRDWQGLGELFF. In DNA, the CDR3 is TGTGCCAGCAGCCGCGACTGGCAGGGGCTCGGGGAGCTGTTTTTT.

This clone was detected a few times. The V call is TRBV7-2, the J call TRBJ1-1, with 7 bases aligning to TRBD1. Germline CDR1 reads SGHTA; CDR2 reads FQGNSA. V was clipped by 5 bases and J by 6 bases; unmatched bases: 15. The CDR3 spans 16 residues. The CDR3 loop is CASSRNPDRTGSEAFF. CDR3 DNA: TGTGCCAGCAGCCGAAACCCGGACAGGACGGGGTCTGAAGCTTTCTTT.

This sequence joins TRBV5-1 and TRBJ1-5; D not resolved. CDR1 is SGHRS, CDR2 YFSETQ, per germline. The CDR3 has 14 residues. Trimming cost V 0 bases and J 5 bases, with 9 bases left between them. The CDR3 protein is CASSLGAEHQPQHF. The CDR3 nucleotides read TGCGCCAGCAGCTTGGGCGCGGAACATCAGCCCCAGCATTTT.

The V gene is TRBV7-6, the J gene TRBJ2-7, with 7 bases lining up with TRBD2. Germline CDR1 SGHVS, CDR2 FNYEAQ. The J segment lost 6 bases and the V segment lost 5 bases, leaving 10 bases of the junction unmatched. CDR3 length: 14 amino acids. CDR3 in amino acids: CASSPGGGPFEQYF. Here the CDR3 DNA reads TGTGCCAGCAGCCCGGGGGGAGGGCCGTTCGAGCAGTACTTC.

The CDR3 DNA follows: TGTGCCAGCAGCGCGACTAGCAGGGAGACCCAGTACTTC. Translating gives CASSATSRETQYF. The chain is built from TRBV4-2 and TRBJ2-5; TRBD2 aligns across 7 bases. This CDR3 has 13 residues. J lost 5 bases, V lost 5 bases, and 5 bases had no gene match. In germline, CDR1 is LGHNA, CDR2 YNFKEQ.

The table lists this clone with a count of one. The V call is TRBV5-1, the J call TRBJ1-6; D remains ambiguous. Germline CDR1 reads SGHRS; CDR2 reads YFSETQ. CDR3 size: 15 residues. V was trimmed by 5 bases and J by 3 bases, leaving 12 bases between them. The CDR3 DNA reads TGCGCCAGCAGGCAGGAGCCTCTCTATAATTCACCCCTCCACTTT. Translating it yields CASRQEPLYNSPLHF.

The CDR3 DNA is TGTGCCAGCAGCGCGGCGAGGGCCCACACCGGGGAGCTGTTTTTT. This sequence encodes CASSAARAHTGELFF. V gene TRBV7-3 combines with J gene TRBJ2-2; D is possibly TRBD2 (5 bases). Germline V gives CDR1 SGHTA, CDR2 FQGTGA. This CDR3 region has 15 residues. Trimming shortened V by 5 bases and J by 3 bases, and 13 bases separated the two germline ends.

This CDR3 reads CASSRASVQGDFSPLHF. CDR3 bases: TGTGCCAGTAGTAGGGCCTCGGTCCAGGGGGACTTCTCACCCCTCCACTTT. The chain is built from TRBV19 and TRBJ1-6; TRBD1 agrees at 7 bases. CDR3 length: 17 residues. Trimming at V came to 4 bases and at J to 10 bases, leaving 16 bases not matched to a gene. CDR1 is LNHDA, CDR2 SQIVND, per germline (reference sequence). The full variable domain, in which reference TRBV19 and TRBJ1-6 provide the parts outside the CDR3, is DGGITQSPKYLFRKEGQNVTLSCEQNLNHDAMYWYRQDPGQGLRLIYYSQIVNDFQKGDIAEGYSVSREKKESFPLTVTSAQKNPTAFYLCASSRASVQGDFSPLHFGNGTRLTVT.

This chain connects TRBV7-9 to TRBJ1-1, with a weak D call TRBD1 (6 bases). Per the germline V gene, CDR1 is SEHNR and CDR2 is FQNEAQ (reference sequence). This CDR3 is built from 15 residues. V gave up 1 base and J gave up 1 base, with 10 bases separating them. The CDR3, as DNA: TGTGCCAGCAGCTTAGTTGGAGGGGGGAACACTGAAGCTTTCTTT. Protein: CASSLVGGGNTEAFF.

V gene TRBV19 combines with J gene TRBJ2-5; 8 nucleotides align to TRBD2. The junction had 6 bases not matched to a gene; V was cut back by 2 bases and J by 4 bases. The germline CDR1 and CDR2 sequences are LNHDA and SQIVND (reference sequence). The CDR3 is 15 residues long. CDR3 bases: TGTGCCAGTAGTATAATCGGGACTAGAGGAGAGACCCAGTACTTC. Translation gives CASSIIGTRGETQYF.

CDR3 bases: TGCGCCAGCAGCTATGACGGCTACAATGAGCAGTTCTTC. It encodes CASSYDGYNEQFF. This chain connects TRBV5-1 to TRBJ2-1; D is unresolved. The V gene lost 3 bases and the J gene lost 3 bases, with 7 bases spanning the gap. Germline V gene lookup returns CDR1 SGHRS and CDR2 YFSETQ. This CDR3 region has 13 residues.

This chain uses TRBV5-1 with TRBJ1-1; D is undetermined. The CDR3 has 16 residues. V dropped 0 bases and J dropped 4 bases, with 16 bases sitting between them. Germline V gene lookup returns CDR1 SGHRS and CDR2 YFSETQ. This chain's CDR3 is CASSLGAFSGGTEAFF. The CDR3 nucleotides are TGCGCCAGCAGCTTGGGGGCCTTCTCCGGCGGCACTGAAGCTTTCTTT.

The chain links TRBV30 to TRBJ2-2, with 9 bases lining up with TRBD1. This CDR3 is built from 15 residues. V was clipped by 4 bases and J by 6 bases; unmatched bases: 9. Per the germline V gene, CDR1 is GTSNPN and CDR2 is SVGIG (reference sequence). CDR3 coding DNA: TGTGCCTGGACTAGGGACAGGGTGATGGCCGGGGAGCTGTTTTTT. Translation: CAWTRDRVMAGELFF. Combining the CDR3 with reference TRBV30 and TRBJ2-2 gives the whole variable domain SQTIHQWPATLVQPVGSPLSLECTVEGTSNPNLYWYRQAAGRGLQLLFYSVGIGQISSEVPQNLSASRPQDRQFILSSKKLLLSDSGFYLCAWTRDRVMAGELFFGEGSRLTVL.

The chain is built from TRBV4-3 and TRBJ1-3, with D unclear. Germline V gene data show CDR1 as LGHNA and CDR2 as YSLEER. The germline V and J ends were trimmed by 0 bases and 3 bases, with 9 bases remaining between them. CDR3 length: 15 residues. The CDR3 region is CASSQDQKSGNTIYF. CDR3 DNA sequence: TGCGCCAGCAGCCAAGATCAGAAAAGTGGAAACACCATATATTTT.

To note about this clone: The same CDR3 also results from other DNA sequences found in this sample. The rearrangement links TRBV15 to TRBJ1-1; D call uncertain. Germline-derived CDR1 and CDR2 are LNHNV and YYDKDF (reference sequence). Trimming left V 0 bases short and J 2 bases short, with 10 bases between. The CDR3 runs 15 residues. In nucleotides, the CDR3 is TGTGCCACCAGCAGAGATCTGGCGGGCAACACTGAAGCTTTCTTT. Its translation is CATSRDLAGNTEAFF.